This T cell receptor beta chain was profiled in a study of T cell repertoires in aging, cancer and after chemotherapy. Points from the study as a whole: Healthy donors lost TCR diversity with age mainly through richness, cancer patients through richness and evenness. The repertoire data cannot show anything about immunological memory following chemotherapy.

The template was genomic DNA from peripheral blood, not RNA. This clonotype was counted only a few times. Antigen unknown. V shed 0 bases and J 5 bases; nucleotides not matched to a gene: 7. CDR1 and CDR2 (germline): SGHTA, FQGNSA. The CDR3 has 16 residues. TRB rearrangements spanning V, D and J were amplified using mixed TRB-A/B primers. TCRdb re-derived calls from the multiplex PCR reads in MiXCR, one entry per CDR3 protein. The table lists fewer than 15,000 distinct CDR3 sequences, around 23% of them singletons. Sample: blood. This chain connects TRBV7-2 to TRBJ2-3, with 8 bases that match TRBD2. This clonotype was obtained from a human donor in good health. CDR3 sequence (DNA): TGTGCCAGCAGCTTAGCGTCGGGGGGGGCTGGAGATACGCAGTATTTT. It encodes CASSLASGGAGDTQYF.